These 25 T cell receptor beta chains share one sample of origin, sequenced in a study of immune heterogeneity within non-small cell lung tumors. Bulk tumor genomic DNA, around 580 ng per sample, was used as template. The authors collected several far-apart biopsies from each primary tumor during surgery. Surgery that was curative in intent was performed on patients with untreated, newly diagnosed non-small cell lung cancer. TCR beta CDR3 regions came from multiplex PCR with 32 forward V and 13 reverse J primers. MiXCR was run by TCRdb on the multiplex PCR reads, yielding one entry per CDR3 protein. This sample has about 6,100 distinct CDR3 sequences; around 20% occur once, and the top ten carry approximately 13%. The sequenced sample was lung tumor tissue. The source is a female donor with non-small cell lung cancer.

By frequency in the sample, this clonotype is medium-sized (0.01 to 0.1%). The chain joins TRBV27 to TRBJ2-1; 16 bases fit TRBD2. Germline lookup yields CDR1 MNHEY and CDR2 SMNVEV (reference sequence). V shed 2 bases and J 2 bases; nucleotides not matched to a gene: 3. This CDR3 region has 18 residues. CDR3: CASSLGTSGRGAYNEQFF. As DNA, the CDR3 is TGTGCCAGCAGTTTAGGGACTAGCGGGAGGGGGGCCTACAATGAGCAGTTCTTC.

The J gene is TRBJ1-5, the V gene TRBV20-1, with no clear D. Trimming left V 0 bases short and J 7 bases short, with 10 bases between. The CDR3 extends over 13 amino acids. Germline lookup yields CDR1 DFQATT and CDR2 SNEGSKA (reference sequence). CDR3 bases: TGCAGTGCTAGAGATGTTGACTCCCAGCCCCAGCATTTT. This sequence encodes CSARDVDSQPQHF.

The chain employs TRBV15 and TRBJ2-5; no clear D gene. Per germline, CDR1 LNHNV and CDR2 YYDKDF (reference sequence). CDR3 length equals 14 residues. Trimming left V 0 bases short and J 5 bases short, with 10 bases between. CDR3 sequence reads: CATSREGPGETQYF. The CDR3 DNA reads as TGTGCCACCAGCAGAGAGGGCCCAGGCGAGACCCAGTACTTC.

By sample share, this clonotype is medium-sized. This chain uses TRBV19 with TRBJ2-7; 7 bases are a match to TRBD2. V was pared by 5 bases and J by 6 bases, with 10 bases of the junction left unmatched. CDR1 is LNHDA, CDR2 SQIVND, per germline (reference sequence). The CDR3 has 14 residues. CDR3 protein: CASSHPSGMSEQYF. CDR3 in DNA: TGTGCCAGTAGTCATCCAAGCGGGATGAGCGAGCAGTACTTC.

This clonotype was seen a handful of times. The V and J genes are TRBV5-1 and TRBJ2-7, with 9 nucleotides matching TRBD1. After removal of 4 bases from V and 3 bases from J, the junction contained 5 bases not matched to a gene. This CDR3 is 14 amino acids long. CDR1 and CDR2 (germline): SGHRS, YFSETQ. CDR3 residues: CASSRGQGNYEQYF. Here the CDR3 DNA reads TGCGCCAGCAGCAGAGGACAGGGGAACTACGAGCAGTACTTC.

The sample holds a few counts of this clonotype. The J gene is TRBJ2-5, the V gene TRBV7-2, with a possible D match to TRBD2 (6 bases). The V gene's germline CDR1 is SGHTA and CDR2 FQGNSA. The CDR3 spans 14 residues. V was shortened by 4 bases and J by 4 bases, with 13 bases between the two germline ends. The CDR3 nucleotides are TGTGCCAGCAGCTCAACCGGGACTGGAGAGACCCAGTACTTC. Its translation is CASSSTGTGETQYF.

This clonotype occurred a few times. The chain couples TRBV30 to TRBJ2-5, with D possibly TRBD2 on 6 matching bases. Germline V gene lookup returns CDR1 GTSNPN and CDR2 SVGIG (reference sequence). The CDR3 is made up of 15 amino acids. V was cut by 3 bases and J by 3 bases, with 17 bases left in between. The chain's CDR3 is CAWSGLRDSEETQYF. In nucleotides, the CDR3 is TGTGCCTGGAGCGGCCTCCGGGACTCAGAAGAGACCCAGTACTTC.

With respect to this clonotype: The junction does not match germline at one end; this may be a read error. The rearrangement uses TRBV11-1 and TRBJ1-1; D is perhaps TRBD1 (6 bases). Germline loops: CDR1 SGHAT, CDR2 FQDESV (reference sequence). This CDR3 comprises 14 residues. CDR3 DNA sequence: TGTGCCAGCAGCTTACAGGGGTTGGGCACTAAAGCTTTCTTT. Protein: CASSLQGLGTKAFF. Using reference TRBV11-1 and TRBJ1-1 for the parts outside the CDR3, the full variable domain is EAEVAQSPRYKITEKSQAVAFWCDPISGHATLYWYRQILGQGPELLVQFQDESVVDDSQLPKDRFSAERLKGVDSTLKIQPAELGDSAMYLCASSLQGLGTKAFFGQGTRLTVV.

This clonotype is medium-sized (0.01 to 0.1%). V gene TRBV12-3 or TRBV12-4 combines with J gene TRBJ1-4, with D unclear. The V end lost 3 bases, the J end lost 3 bases, and 5 bases lay between the germline ends. The CDR3 runs to 13 residues. Here the CDR3 DNA reads TGTGCCAGCAGTTTGTCGTCTAATGAAAAACTGTTTTTT. As protein: CASSLSSNEKLFF.

By sample fraction, this clonotype is medium-sized. The V gene is TRBV28, the J gene TRBJ1-5; D remains ambiguous. The V end was cut by 6 bases, the J end by 5 bases, with 14 bases between. CDR3 length equals 14 residues. CDR1 MDHEN and CDR2 SYDVKM come from the germline V gene. CDR3 amino acids: CASRPSFRHQPQHF. CDR3 nucleotide sequence: TGTGCCAGCAGACCTAGCTTTCGGCATCAGCCCCAGCATTTT.

This clonotype was picked up a small number of times. This chain uses TRBV4-1 with TRBJ1-2; D call uncertain. Looked up from germline, CDR1 is MGHRA and CDR2 is YSYEKL. This CDR3 is 15 amino acids long. V was cut by 0 bases and J by 3 bases, with 11 bases left in between. The CDR3 spells CASSQDGATHYGYTF. CDR3 sequence (DNA): TGCGCCAGCAGCCAAGACGGAGCTACTCACTATGGCTACACCTTC.

In this sample, this clonotype turned up a few times. The chain is built from TRBV5-6 and TRBJ2-7; no clear D. Germline V CDR1 and CDR2: SGHDT, YYEEEE. The CDR3 contains 14 residues. V dropped 1 base and J dropped 1 base, with 9 bases sitting between them. CDR3 residues: CASSLYGPSYEQYF. The CDR3 coding sequence is TGTGCCAGCAGCTTGTACGGTCCTTCCTACGAGCAGTACTTC.

This clonotype was seen only once. Just one base apart from a much larger clone, this may be a read error. This rearrangement joins TRBV5-1 to TRBJ2-7, with 7 positions matching TRBD1. Germline V gene data show CDR1 as SGHRS and CDR2 as YFSETQ. This CDR3 comprises 15 residues. In DNA form, the CDR3 reads TGCGCCGGCAGCGCCCTGAGACAGGGCTCCTACGAGCAGTACTTC. Protein sequence: CAGSALRQGSYEQYF.

The chain joins TRBV6-1 to TRBJ2-7; TRBD2 matches at 8 bases. CDR1 is MNHNS and CDR2 is SASEGT in the germline V gene. After removal of 5 bases from V and 3 bases from J, the junction contained 6 bases not matched to a gene. The CDR3 runs to 14 residues. CDR3 loop: CASSYSGSGYEQYF. The CDR3 DNA sequence: TGTGCCAGCAGTTACAGCGGGAGCGGCTACGAGCAGTACTTC.

The chain employs TRBV19 and TRBJ1-1; TRBD1 matches at 7 bases. The CDR3 totals 14 residues. CDR1 LNHDA and CDR2 SQIVND come from the germline V gene (reference sequence). With V trimmed by 5 bases and J by 0 bases, 3 bases remained unmatched. Written as DNA, the CDR3 is TGTGCCAGTAGTCTGGGACAGATGAACACTGAAGCTTTCTTT. It specifies CASSLGQMNTEAFF.

The V and J genes are TRBV25-1 and TRBJ1-5; TRBD1 is a possible D gene (5 bases). V was trimmed by 2 bases and J by 0 bases, leaving 11 bases between them. The CDR3 has 16 residues. Germline CDR1 MGHDK, CDR2 SYGVNS. CDR3 residues: CASSEDSGISNQPQHF. As DNA, the CDR3 is TGTGCCAGCAGTGAAGACTCAGGGATTAGCAATCAGCCCCAGCATTTT.

The V gene is TRBV18, the J gene TRBJ2-3, with 9 bases aligning to TRBD2. This CDR3 spans 15 amino acids. Germline V CDR1 and CDR2: KGHSH, LQKENI. With 4 bases clipped from V and 4 bases from J, the junction kept 6 bases outside the gene matches. CDR3 nucleotides: TGTGCCAGCTCACGGACGACTAGCGGCTCAGATACGCAGTATTTT. It yields the protein CASSRTTSGSDTQYF. The variable domain in full, with the rest retrieved from reference TRBV18 and TRBJ2-3, is NAGVMQNPRHLVRRRGQEARLRCSPMKGHSHVYWYRQLPEEGLKFMVYLQKENIIDESGMPKERFSAEFPKEGPSILRIQQVVRGDSAAYFCASSRTTSGSDTQYFGPGTRLTVL.

As to this clonotype: One base away lies a much larger clone, so this may be a sequencing read error. The CDR3 ends on some other residue instead of the conserved phenylalanine or tryptophan, so this is likely a read error. This chain connects TRBV5-1 to TRBJ2-7, with D perhaps matching TRBD1 (5 bases). Trimming took 3 bases from V and 5 from J, leaving 24 bases between them. The CDR3 has 17 residues. Germline V gives CDR1 SGHRS, CDR2 YFSETQ. The CDR3 loop reads CASSSRLPDQGIHEQYL. In nucleotides, the CDR3 is TGCGCCAGCAGCTCAAGGCTTCCCGATCAGGGTATCCACGAGCAGTACTTA.

The rearrangement uses TRBV20-1 and TRBJ2-3; D may match TRBD1 or TRBD2 (6 bases each). The CDR3 runs 14 residues. Germline lookup yields CDR1 DFQATT and CDR2 SNEGSKA (reference sequence). V dropped 1 base and J dropped 6 bases, with 14 bases sitting between them. The CDR3 nucleotides read TGCAGTGCTAGAGCCGCCGGAGGGGGGGATACGCAGTATTTT. Amino acids: CSARAAGGGDTQYF.

The V gene is TRBV7-9, the J gene TRBJ1-6; 9 bases match TRBD1. The CDR3 sequence is 14 residues long. Trimming at V came to 4 bases and at J to 7 bases, leaving 2 bases not matched to a gene. Per germline, CDR1 SEHNR and CDR2 FQNEAQ (reference sequence). This CDR3 is CASSSGTGNSPLHF. CDR3 DNA sequence: TGTGCCAGCAGCTCGGGGACAGGGAATTCACCCCTCCACTTT.

In this sample, this clonotype is medium-sized. The chain couples TRBV6-4 to TRBJ2-6; the D is unclear. There are 15 residues in the CDR3. V lost 3 bases and J 1 base, leaving 7 bases between the germline ends. Germline values: CDR1 MRHNA, CDR2 SNTAGT. This chain's CDR3 is CASSEAESGANVLTF. The CDR3 DNA sequence: TGTGCCAGCAGTGAGGCGGAATCTGGGGCCAACGTCCTGACTTTC.

This clonotype was detected once. This clone may be a read error of a much larger clone one base away. The chain couples TRBV29-1 to TRBJ1-2; D perhaps matches TRBD1 (6 bases). CDR3 length: 14 residues. V lost 5 bases to trimming and J lost 0 bases, with 13 bases between them. Per the germline V gene, CDR1 is SQVTM and CDR2 is ANQGSEA. CDR3 sequence reads: CSVSGTWTNYGYTF. CDR3 bases: TGCAGCGTTTCCGGGACATGGACTAACTATGGCTACACCTTC.

This clonotype was seen more than once but under ten times. The V call is TRBV14, the J call TRBJ1-5; perhaps TRBD1 as D (5 bases). Trimming left V 3 bases short and J 6 bases short, with 9 bases between. Germline V gene sequence: CDR1 SGHDN, CDR2 FVKESK. The CDR3 contains 13 residues. DNA for the CDR3: TGTGCCAGCAGCCAGGGGGGACTTCAGCCCCAGCATTTT. Its protein product is CASSQGGLQPQHF.

By its share, this clonotype is medium-sized. V gene TRBV11-2 combines with J gene TRBJ2-1; D unclear. The CDR3 is 14 amino acids. The germline CDR1 and CDR2 sequences are SGHAT and FQNNGV. Deletions cut 4 bases from V and 3 bases from J, with 10 bases between. CDR3 nucleotides: TGTGCCAGCAGCTCTCATCTGGACTACAATGAGCAGTTCTTC. This translates into CASSSHLDYNEQFF.

On this clonotype: A single base separates this from a much larger clone, so it may be a read error. The chain's CDR3 is CASSPSGGDTGELFF. DNA for the CDR3: TGTGCCAGCAGCCCCTCCGGCGGAGACACCGGGGAGCTGTTTTTT. The chain recombines TRBV12-3 or TRBV12-4 with TRBJ2-2; D gene unclear. The CDR3 is 15 amino acids. V shed 6 bases and J shed 3 bases, with 14 bases lying between them.